These T cell receptor beta chains were read from a single sample in a study of neurological immune-mediated disorders. Using its own MiXCR run on the 5' RACE reads, TCRdb lists one record per CDR3 protein. The sample contains about 66,000 distinct CDR3 sequences, under 3.5% of which appear only once. The sample comprised PBMCs. The source of these receptors is a man in his forties with multiple sclerosis. CDR3s include the opening cysteine and the closing phenylalanine or tryptophan. D genes are given only for firm matches. Clone size is given for some rows only: seen once, a few or many times, or a class if the clone is expanded.

J gene,clone size,CDR3 length,D gene,V gene,CDR3 DNA,CDR3 protein
TRBJ2-2,many,13,.,TRBV9,TGTGCCAGCAGCGTAGAAAGTGCCGGGGAGCTGTTTTTT,CASSVESAGELFF
TRBJ2-1,many,15,TRBD2,TRBV20-1,TGCAGTGCTAGAGGACTAGCGGGAGACTCCAATGAGCAGTTCTTC,CSARGLAGDSNEQFF
TRBJ2-2,many,15,.,TRBV9,TGTGCCAGCAGCGTCCTGGACAGGAACACCGGGGAGCTGTTTTTT,CASSVLDRNTGELFF
TRBJ1-1,many,15,.,TRBV5-1,TGCGCCAGCAGCCATTGGGGGGACTCGGATACTGAAGCTTTCTTT,CASSHWGDSDTEAFF
TRBJ2-1,many,14,.,TRBV14,TGTGCCAGCAGCCCACACGTCGGCCGGAGTGAGCAGTTCTTC,CASSPHVGRSEQFF
TRBJ2-4,many,17,.,TRBV12-3/TRBV12-4,TGTGCCAGCAGTTTTGATAGGGGAGTTTGGGCCAAAAACATTCAGTACTTC,CASSFDRGVWAKNIQYF
TRBJ1-1,many,13,.,TRBV24-1,TGTGCCACCAGTGATTTCAGGGGCAGTGGTGCTTTCTTT,CATSDFRGSGAFF
TRBJ1-3,few,18,.,TRBV20-1,TGCAGTGCTAGAGATTGGCAGGGTCAGAGGGATTGGGGAAACACCATATATTTT,CSARDWQGQRDWGNTIYF
TRBJ1-5,many,13,.,TRBV5-1,TGCGCCAGCAGCTTGGACGGGGATCAGCCCCAGCATTTT,CASSLDGDQPQHF
TRBJ1-5,many,12,.,TRBV7-2,TGTGCCAGCAGCTTAAATGGCCAGCCCCAGCATTTT,CASSLNGQPQHF
TRBJ1-5,many,15,.,TRBV2,TGTGCCAGCAGCGACCCGGGACGGTCCAATCAGCCCCAGCATTTT,CASSDPGRSNQPQHF
TRBJ1-5,.,15,TRBD1,TRBV2,TGTGCCAGCAGCATGACAGGGGGCCCAAATAAGACCCAGAATTTT,CASSMTGGPNKTQNF
TRBJ2-3,many,14,TRBD1,TRBV20-1,TGCAGCCCGAGAAATCCAGGGGGCGCAGATACGCAGTATTTT,CSPRNPGGADTQYF
TRBJ2-2,.,13,.,TRBV24-1,TGTGCCACCAGGGGAGTAAGCGCCGGGGAGCTGTTTTTT,CATRGVSAGELFF
TRBJ2-2,many,16,.,TRBV3-1,TGTGCCAGCAGCCAAGATCGCGGGGGCATAACCGGGGAGCTGTTTTTT,CASSQDRGGITGELFF
TRBJ1-1,many,14,.,TRBV20-1,TGCAGTGCTAGAGGACGGGGAGTGAACACTGAAGCTTTCTTT,CSARGRGVNTEAFF
TRBJ1-2,many,13,.,TRBV20-1,TGCAGTGCTAGCCCCCCGCAGGGACGAGGCTACACCTTC,CSASPPQGRGYTF
TRBJ2-3,many,13,TRBD1,TRBV7-9,TGTGCCAGCAGACCCCGGGACAGGAATACGCAGTATTTT,CASRPRDRNTQYF
TRBJ2-6,many,15,.,TRBV7-2,TGTGCCAGCAGCTTTACAGAGGACGGGGCCAACGTCCTGACTTTC,CASSFTEDGANVLTF
TRBJ1-3,many,16,.,TRBV12-3/TRBV12-4,TGTGCCAGCAGTCCCGGAGCAGGGTTCTCTGGAAACACCATATATTTT,CASSPGAGFSGNTIYF
TRBJ2-1,few,14,TRBD1,TRBV27,TGTGCCAGCAGTCTTTGGACAGGCTACAATGAGCAGTTCTTC,CASSLWTGYNEQFF
TRBJ1-1,few,18,TRBD1,TRBV7-8,TGTGCCAGCAGCTTAGGATGGACAGGACCGCTGACGAACACTGAAGCTTTCTTT,CASSLGWTGPLTNTEAFF
TRBJ2-1,many,14,.,TRBV5-1,TGCGCCAGCAGCTCCCAGGGGGGCCAGGATGAGCAGTTCTTC,CASSSQGGQDEQFF
TRBJ2-7,many,17,.,TRBV3-1,TGTGCCAGCAGCCAAGAAAACAGGGCTAGAGGATACTACGAGCAGTACTTC,CASSQENRARGYYEQYF
TRBJ2-5,many,15,.,TRBV7-3,TGTGCCAGCAGCTTAATGGCAGGTATCCAAGAGACCCAGTACTTC,CASSLMAGIQETQYF
TRBJ2-7,.,12,.,TRBV5-1,TGCGCCAACAGCCCTGGACATGGCGAGCAGTACTTC,CANSPGHGEQYF
TRBJ1-1,many,14,.,TRBV12-3/TRBV12-4,TGTGCCAGCAGGACCCTCAGGGGGAACACTGAAGCTTTCTTT,CASRTLRGNTEAFF
TRBJ1-1,many,14,.,TRBV5-1,TGCGCCAGCAGCTTGGAGCCAGGGACCACTGAAGCTTTCTTT,CASSLEPGTTEAFF
TRBJ2-1,many,16,.,TRBV3-1,TGTGCCAGCAGTTATATTACAGGGACGAGCTACAATGAGCAGTTCTTC,CASSYITGTSYNEQFF
TRBJ1-5,many,15,TRBD1,TRBV20-1,TGCAGTGCTAGACGCGGGACAGATAGCAATCAGCCCCAGCATTTT,CSARRGTDSNQPQHF
TRBJ2-3,many,16,.,TRBV7-9,TGTGCCAGCAGCTTAGCGTCTCCGCCTGCAACAGATACGCAGTATTTT,CASSLASPPATDTQYF
TRBJ1-1,many,13,.,TRBV29-1,TGCAGCGCCGGGGACGGTCTGAACACTGAAGCTTTCTTT,CSAGDGLNTEAFF
TRBJ1-2,once,15,TRBD1,TRBV29-1,TGCAGCGTTCCCCTATGGACAGGAACTAACTATGGCTACACCTTC,CSVPLWTGTNYGYTF
TRBJ1-4,many,12,.,TRBV7-6,TGTGCCAGCAGCCTTCGAAATGAAAAACTGTTTTTT,CASSLRNEKLFF
TRBJ1-1,many,17,.,TRBV5-1,TGCGCCAGCAGCTTATCGGTCCCGGTAGGAGTGAACACTGAAGCTTTCTTT,CASSLSVPVGVNTEAFF
TRBJ2-6,many,17,.,TRBV11-2,TGTGCCAGCAGCTTAGGGACCGGAGGACACGGGGCCAACGTCCTGACTTTC,CASSLGTGGHGANVLTF
TRBJ2-7,many,16,.,TRBV6-5,TGTGCCAGCAATCCTACTGGGGGGCGAGTATTCTACGAGCAGTACTTC,CASNPTGGRVFYEQYF
TRBJ2-7,many,14,TRBD2,TRBV5-1,TGCGCCAGCAGCTCGGGACTATCAACCTACGAGCAGTACTTC,CASSSGLSTYEQYF